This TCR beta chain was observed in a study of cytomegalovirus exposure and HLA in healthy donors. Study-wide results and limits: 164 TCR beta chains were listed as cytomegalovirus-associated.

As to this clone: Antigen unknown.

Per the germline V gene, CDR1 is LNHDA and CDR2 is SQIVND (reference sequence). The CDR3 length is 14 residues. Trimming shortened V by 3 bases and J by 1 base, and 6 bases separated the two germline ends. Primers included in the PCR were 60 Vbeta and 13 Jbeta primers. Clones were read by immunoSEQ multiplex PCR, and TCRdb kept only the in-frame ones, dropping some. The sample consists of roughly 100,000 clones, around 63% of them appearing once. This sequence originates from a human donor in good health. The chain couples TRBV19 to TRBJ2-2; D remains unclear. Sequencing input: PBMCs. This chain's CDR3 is CASSISQNTGELFF. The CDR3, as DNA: TGTGCCAGTAGTATTTCACAGAACACCGGGGAGCTGTTTTTT.